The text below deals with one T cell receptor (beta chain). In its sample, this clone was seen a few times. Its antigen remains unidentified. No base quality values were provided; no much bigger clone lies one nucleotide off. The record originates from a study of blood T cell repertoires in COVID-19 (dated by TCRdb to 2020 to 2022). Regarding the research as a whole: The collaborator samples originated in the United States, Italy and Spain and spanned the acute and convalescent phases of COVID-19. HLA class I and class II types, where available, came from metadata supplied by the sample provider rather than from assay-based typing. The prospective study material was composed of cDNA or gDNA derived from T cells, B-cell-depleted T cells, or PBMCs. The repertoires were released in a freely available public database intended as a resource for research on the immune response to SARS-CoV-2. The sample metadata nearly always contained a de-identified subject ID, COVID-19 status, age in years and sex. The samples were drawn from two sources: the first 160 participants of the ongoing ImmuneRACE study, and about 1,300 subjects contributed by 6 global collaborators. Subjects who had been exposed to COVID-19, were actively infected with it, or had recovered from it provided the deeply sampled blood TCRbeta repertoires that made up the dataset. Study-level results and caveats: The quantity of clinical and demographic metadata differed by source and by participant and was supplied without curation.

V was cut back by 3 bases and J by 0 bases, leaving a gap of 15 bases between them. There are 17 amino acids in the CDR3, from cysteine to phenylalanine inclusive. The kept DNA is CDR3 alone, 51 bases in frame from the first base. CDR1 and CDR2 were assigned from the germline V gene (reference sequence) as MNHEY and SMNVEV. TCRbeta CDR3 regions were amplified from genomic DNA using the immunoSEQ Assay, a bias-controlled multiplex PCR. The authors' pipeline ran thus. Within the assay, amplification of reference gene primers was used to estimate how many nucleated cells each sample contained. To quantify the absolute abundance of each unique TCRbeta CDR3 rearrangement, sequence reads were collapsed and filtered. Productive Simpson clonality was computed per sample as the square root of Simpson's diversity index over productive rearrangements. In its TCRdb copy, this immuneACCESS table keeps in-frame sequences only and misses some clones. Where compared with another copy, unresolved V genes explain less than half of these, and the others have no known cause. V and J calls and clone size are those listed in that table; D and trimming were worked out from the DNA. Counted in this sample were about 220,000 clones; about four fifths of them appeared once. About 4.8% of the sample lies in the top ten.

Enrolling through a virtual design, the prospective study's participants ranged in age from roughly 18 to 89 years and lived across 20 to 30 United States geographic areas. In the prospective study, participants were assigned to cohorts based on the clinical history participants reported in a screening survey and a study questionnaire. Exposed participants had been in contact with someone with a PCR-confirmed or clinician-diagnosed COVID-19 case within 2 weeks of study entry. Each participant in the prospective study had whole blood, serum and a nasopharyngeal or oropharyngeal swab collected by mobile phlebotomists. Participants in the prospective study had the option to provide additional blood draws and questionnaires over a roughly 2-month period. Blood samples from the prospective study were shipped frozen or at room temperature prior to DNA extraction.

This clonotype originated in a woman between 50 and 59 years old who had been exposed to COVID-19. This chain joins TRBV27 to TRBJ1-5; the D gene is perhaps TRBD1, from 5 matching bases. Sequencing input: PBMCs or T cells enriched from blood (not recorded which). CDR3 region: CASSFRTPFYSNQPQHF. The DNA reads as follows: TGTGCCAGCAGTTTTCGGACACCCTTTTATAGCAATCAGCCCCAGCATTTT.